The 25 T cell receptor beta chains below were found in one sample sequenced in a study of blood T cell repertoires in COVID-19. Sequencing was performed with immunoSEQ multiplex PCR; in TCRdb, only in-frame clones are kept and a portion is missing. Of approximately 500,000 clones listed, around 85% are singletons. The sample comprised peripheral blood. These receptors were collected from a human donor in a cohort sampled during active COVID-19.

The chain recombines TRBV19 with TRBJ1-2; D is unresolved. Trimming took 6 bases from V and 8 from J, leaving 4 bases between them. Per germline, CDR1 LNHDA and CDR2 SQIVND (reference sequence). The length of the CDR3 is 9 residues. The CDR3 nucleotides read TGTGCCAGTAGACGGGGCTACACCTTC. This translates into CASRRGYTF.

This rearrangement joins TRBV6-2 or TRBV6-3 to TRBJ1-1; possibly TRBD1 for D (6 bases). The CDR3 covers 14 residues. Per the germline V gene, CDR1 is MNHEY and CDR2 is SVGEGT. Trimming removed 1 base from V and 8 bases from J, with 14 bases in between. CDR3 DNA sequence: TGTGCCAGCAGTTACTTGGCAGGGGCCCCAGAAGCTTTCTTT. The encoded protein is CASSYLAGAPEAFF.

The gene calls are TRBV20-1 and TRBJ2-7; no reliable D call. Per the germline V gene, CDR1 is DFQATT and CDR2 is SNEGSKA (reference sequence). V was trimmed by 3 bases and J by 5 bases, leaving 8 bases between them. The CDR3 spans 11 residues. The CDR3 sequence is CSASTQDEQYF. The DNA of the CDR3 is TGCAGTGCTAGCACCCAGGACGAGCAGTACTTC.

The chain recombines TRBV5-1 with TRBJ2-3; weak D call: TRBD1 (5 bases). Per germline, CDR1 SGHRS and CDR2 YFSETQ. This CDR3 has 14 amino acids. The V end was cut by 3 bases, the J end by 1 base, with 9 bases between. The CDR3 bases are TGCGCCAGCAGCTCCAAGACAGGCACAGATACGCAGTATTTT. Residues: CASSSKTGTDTQYF.

V is TRBV30 and J is TRBJ2-7; 7 bases align to TRBD2. Germline assignment: CDR1 GTSNPN and CDR2 SVGIG (reference sequence). Trimming cost V 1 base and J 1 base; bases outside gene matches: 4. This CDR3 contains 14 residues. Here the CDR3 reads CAWSAGGASYEQYF. CDR3 in DNA: TGTGCCTGGAGTGCGGGGGGAGCATCCTACGAGCAGTACTTC. Full variable domain (missing parts from reference TRBV30 and TRBJ2-7): SQTIHQWPATLVQPVGSPLSLECTVEGTSNPNLYWYRQAAGRGLQLLFYSVGIGQISSEVPQNLSASRPQDRQFILSSKKLLLSDSGFYLCAWSAGGASYEQYFGPGTRLTVT.

This clone was counted only a few times. The V gene is TRBV2, the J gene TRBJ1-2; tentatively, D is TRBD1 (6 bases). V lost 5 bases to trimming and J lost 4 bases, with 17 bases between them. Germline CDR1 and CDR2: SNHLY and FYNNEI. The CDR3 runs 15 residues. The CDR3 spells CASSNQGKRSYGYTF. Here the CDR3 DNA reads TGTGCCAGCAGTAACCAGGGGAAGCGGAGCTATGGCTACACCTTC. The whole variable domain, filled in from reference TRBV2 and TRBJ1-2, reads EPEVTQTPSHQVTQMGQEVILRCVPISNHLYFYWYRQILGQKVEFLVSFYNNEISEKSEIFDDQFSVERPDGSNFTLKIRSTKLEDSAMYFCASSNQGKRSYGYTFGSGTRLTVV.

The rearrangement links TRBV9 to TRBJ1-4; tentatively, D is TRBD1 (6 bases). There are 13 residues in the CDR3. The germline V and J ends were trimmed by 2 bases and 5 bases, with 7 bases remaining between them. Germline CDR1 is SGDLS and CDR2 is YYNGEE. CDR3 sequence reads: CASSVRGNEKLFF. The CDR3 nucleotides are TGTGCCAGCAGCGTTAGGGGGAATGAAAAACTGTTTTTT.

A single count supports this clone. The genes are TRBV19 and TRBJ2-1, with TRBD1 identical over 8 bases. In germline, CDR1 is LNHDA, CDR2 SQIVND (reference sequence). The CDR3 is made up of 16 amino acids. The J segment lost 3 bases and the V segment lost 2 bases, leaving 6 bases of the junction unmatched. The CDR3 DNA follows: TGTGCCAGTAGTATATCCCACAGGGGGAACTACAATGAGCAGTTCTTC. It translates to CASSISHRGNYNEQFF.

This clone was recorded once. This sequence joins TRBV20-1 and TRBJ2-1; D might be TRBD2 (6 bases). V was pared by 6 bases and J by 9 bases, with 9 bases between. CDR3 length: 10 residues. Looked up from germline, CDR1 is DFQATT and CDR2 is SNEGSKA (reference sequence). The CDR3 loop is CSAQRVEQFF. The CDR3, as DNA: TGCAGTGCGCAGCGGGTTGAGCAGTTCTTC.

V gene TRBV11-2 combines with J gene TRBJ2-1, with D perhaps TRBD1 (6 bases). The V gene's germline CDR1 is SGHAT and CDR2 FQNNGV. The length of the CDR3 is 16 residues. V was cut by 0 bases and J by 3 bases, with 12 bases left in between. This chain's CDR3 is CASSLDQGPGYNEQFF. CDR3 bases: TGTGCCAGCAGCTTAGACCAGGGGCCTGGCTACAATGAGCAGTTCTTC.

The V gene is TRBV21-1, the J gene TRBJ2-1; TRBD1, as called in the table, went unchecked against the DNA. TRBV21-1 is described as a pseudogene. The CDR3 is 21 residues long. CDR3 sequence (DNA): TGTGCCAGCAGCAACCACTGGGCCAAGCAAACAGGGACAGGGGAGGGCAATGAGCAGTTCTTC. The encoded protein is CASSNHWAKQTGTGEGNEQFF.

Here the CDR3 reads CASSSLALPVSYEQYF. DNA for the CDR3: TGTGCCAGCAGTTCATTAGCGCTCCCGGTCTCCTACGAGCAGTACTTC. The chain is built from TRBV27 and TRBJ2-7, with a weak D call TRBD2 (5 bases). V lost 4 bases and J lost 0, with 16 bases in between. The CDR3 sequence is 16 residues long. Germline-derived CDR1 and CDR2 are MNHEY and SMNVEV (reference sequence).

The rearrangement joins TRBV5-6 to TRBJ2-7; 9 bases match TRBD2. V dropped 5 bases and J dropped 3; count of bases not matched to a gene: 9. The germline gives CDR1 SGHDT, CDR2 YYEEEE. The CDR3 consists of 15 residues. CDR3 sequence: CASREGAGGFYEQYF. The DNA for the CDR3 is TGTGCCAGCAGAGAGGGGGCGGGAGGGTTCTACGAGCAGTACTTC.

The chain has TRBV19 and TRBJ2-3; TRBD2 might be the D (6 bases). The length of the CDR3 is 15 residues. V dropped 5 bases and J dropped 0 bases, with 12 bases sitting between them. Germline V lookup: CDR1 LNHDA, CDR2 SQIVND (reference sequence). The CDR3 loop reads CASSLKGLSTDTQYF. The CDR3 DNA is TGTGCCAGTAGTCTTAAGGGACTCAGCACAGATACGCAGTATTTT.

J is TRBJ2-5 and V is TRBV7-7; D unresolved. CDR1 and CDR2 from the germline V gene are SSHAT and FNYEAQ (reference sequence). This CDR3 region has 11 residues. V lost 11 bases to trimming and J lost 2 bases, with 9 bases between them. CDR3 bases: TGTGCCCTCACCCGGCAAGAGACCCAGTACTTC. It encodes CALTRQETQYF.

This clone has only one observation. For the CDR3, the DNA is TGCGCCAGCAGCCAAGTTTCCCTATCTGAGCAGTTCTTC. Protein product: CASSQVSLSEQFF. The chain carries TRBV4-1 and TRBJ2-1; D ambiguous. V lost 1 base to trimming and J lost 9 bases, with 10 bases between them. The CDR3 covers 13 residues. Per germline, CDR1 MGHRA and CDR2 YSYEKL.

V and J are TRBV7-2 and TRBJ2-5, with 8 bases identical to TRBD2. This CDR3 has 14 amino acids. The V segment lost 4 bases and the J segment 4 bases; nucleotides outside the gene matches: 5. CDR1 is SGHTA and CDR2 is FQGNSA in the germline V gene. The CDR3 DNA reads TGTGCCAGCAGCTCAAGCAGCGGGAGAGAGACCCAGTACTTC. It is translated as CASSSSSGRETQYF.

The chain recombines TRBV7-3 with TRBJ1-4, with 9 bases aligning to TRBD1. CDR1 and CDR2 (germline): SGHTA, FQGTGA. The CDR3 has 15 residues. Losses at the gene ends were 4 bases for V and 4 bases for J; bases not matched to a gene: 4. The CDR3 reads CASSSQDRGNEKLFF. DNA of the CDR3: TGTGCCAGCAGCTCCCAGGACAGGGGTAATGAAAAACTGTTTTTT.

The chain combines TRBV3-1 (or the pseudogene TRBV3-2) with TRBJ2-7; no firm D call. Trimming pared 1 base from V and 3 bases from J, leaving 10 bases between. Germline V gene sequence: CDR1 LGHDT, CDR2 YNNKEL (reference sequence). This CDR3 comprises 14 residues. CDR3 nucleotide sequence: TGTGCCAGCAGCCAAGTACACCCAGACTACGAGCAGTACTTC. It yields the protein CASSQVHPDYEQYF.

A few counts support this clone. The rearrangement joins TRBV18 to TRBJ2-7, with D maybe TRBD1 (5 bases). The CDR3 loop spans 14 amino acids. Germline loops: CDR1 KGHSH, CDR2 LQKENI. The V gene lost 6 bases and the J gene lost 3 bases, with 15 bases spanning the gap. The CDR3 DNA reads TGTGCCAGCTCTTCCAGGGATAGAGGCTACGAGCAGTACTTC. Residues: CASSSRDRGYEQYF.

The chain links TRBV9 to TRBJ1-2; the D gene is possibly TRBD1 (5 bases). Trimming cost V 3 bases and J 4 bases, with 16 bases left between them. Germline lookup yields CDR1 SGDLS and CDR2 YYNGEE. This CDR3 has 15 residues. The CDR3 here is CASSARAGQGYGYTF. CDR3 DNA: TGTGCCAGCAGCGCCCGGGCGGGGCAGGGCTATGGCTACACCTTC.

V usage is TRBV6-5 and J usage is TRBJ2-2; possible D gene TRBD2, 6 bases. The V gene's germline CDR1 is MNHEY and CDR2 SVGAGI. The CDR3 spans 15 residues. V dropped 6 bases and J dropped 2 bases, with 13 bases sitting between them. CDR3 protein: CASRTGLPNTGELFF. CDR3 sequence (DNA): TGTGCCAGCAGAACGGGACTCCCTAACACCGGGGAGCTGTTTTTT.

V and J are TRBV7-3 and TRBJ2-1, with TRBD2 matching 8 bases. This CDR3 comprises 15 residues. V lost 3 bases and J lost 7; bases outside the gene matches: 8. Germline V CDR1 and CDR2: SGHTA, FQGTGA. This CDR3 reads CASSFGDGRVNEQFF. The CDR3 DNA follows: TGTGCCAGCAGCTTCGGGGACGGGAGGGTGAATGAGCAGTTCTTC.

CDR3 nucleotides: TGCGCCAGCGCTCGGACTAGCGGGACCAATGAGCAGTTCTTC. Translating gives CASARTSGTNEQFF. The J gene is TRBJ2-1, the V gene TRBV5-1; 12 bases agree with TRBD2. After removal of 7 bases from V and 6 bases from J, the junction contained 5 bases not matched to a gene. In germline, CDR1 is SGHRS, CDR2 YFSETQ. The CDR3 has 14 amino acids.

The chain couples TRBV7-8 to TRBJ2-1; D perhaps matches TRBD2 (5 bases). CDR1 and CDR2 (germline): SGHVS, FQNEAQ. V was shortened by 6 bases and J by 7 bases, with 19 bases between the two germline ends. The CDR3 runs 15 residues. Here the CDR3 reads CASSSSRIRRNEQFF. CDR3 sequence (DNA): TGTGCCAGCAGTTCTAGCCGAATTAGGAGGAATGAGCAGTTCTTC.